One sample yielded the 30 T cell receptor beta chains listed below, sequenced in a study of blood T cell repertoires in COVID-19. Clones were sequenced by immunoSEQ multiplex PCR, and TCRdb holds only the in-frame ones, with some missing. The sample carries about 400,000 clones, 89% recorded once. Sequencing input: PBMCs or T cells enriched from blood (not recorded which). All receptors derive from a woman aged 30 to 39 who had recovered from COVID-19.

Details on this clone: Relative to the germline gene, one junction end is altered; a read error may explain this. The rearrangement links TRBV18 to TRBJ1-2; possibly TRBD1 for D (6 bases). CDR3 length: 13 residues. Germline V gene sequence: CDR1 KGHSH, CDR2 LQKENI. The CDR3 protein is CASSPTDSGAVAF. DNA of the CDR3: TGTGCCAGCTCACCAACGGACTCAGGGGCCGTCGCCTTC.

This rearrangement joins TRBV7-2 to TRBJ2-1, with 7 bases aligning to TRBD2. Unmatched junction bases numbered 10, after V lost 1 base and J lost 16 bases. The CDR3 covers 13 residues. Germline V gene sequence: CDR1 SGHTA, CDR2 FQGNSA. The chain's CDR3 is CASSLEARDYLFF. As DNA, the CDR3 is TGTGCCAGCAGCTTAGAAGCGAGGGACTATCTCTTCTTC.

The rearrangement links TRBV13 to TRBJ2-7, with TRBD1 identical over 12 bases. The CDR3 extends over 14 amino acids. Per the germline V gene, CDR1 is PRHDT and CDR2 is FYEKMQ (reference sequence). V shed 5 bases, J shed 6 bases, and the junction held 5 bases outside the gene matches. This chain's CDR3 is CASSPWDRGREQYF. The CDR3 DNA reads TGTGCCAGCAGCCCCTGGGACAGGGGGCGCGAGCAGTACTTC.

V gene TRBV28 combines with J gene TRBJ2-7; 7 nucleotides align to TRBD1. Germline-derived CDR1 and CDR2 are MDHEN and SYDVKM. With 3 bases clipped from V and 2 bases from J, the junction kept 10 bases outside the gene matches. This CDR3 region has 16 residues. In DNA, the CDR3 is TGTGCCAGCAGTTTCCTCATGCCCCAGGGGGCCTACGAGCAGTACTTC. Residues: CASSFLMPQGAYEQYF.

This chain links TRBV7-2 with TRBJ1-1, with D possibly matching TRBD1 (5 bases). CDR1 SGHTA and CDR2 FQGNSA come from the germline V gene. The CDR3 runs 13 residues. Trimming left V 4 bases short and J 1 base short, with 7 bases between. The CDR3 region has the DNA TGTGCCAGCAGCTCGCAGGGGAACACTGAAGCTTTCTTT. It yields the protein CASSSQGNTEAFF.

V usage is TRBV18 and J usage is TRBJ1-4; 9 bases map to TRBD1. The CDR3 loop spans 14 amino acids. V dropped 5 bases and J dropped 7; count of bases not matched to a gene: 5. Looked up from germline, CDR1 is KGHSH and CDR2 is LQKENI. The CDR3 region is CASSLDRGIEKLFF. The CDR3 nucleotides read TGTGCCAGCTCATTGGACAGGGGAATTGAAAAACTGTTTTTT.

The CDR3 DNA is TGTGCCATCAGTGAAGGGGCCCGAGGCGCCGGGGAGCTGTTTTTT. This codes for CAISEGARGAGELFF. The V gene is TRBV10-3, the J gene TRBJ2-2; D possibly corresponds to TRBD1 (5 bases). The germline V and J ends were trimmed by 3 bases and 6 bases, with 14 bases remaining between them. CDR1 is ENHRY, CDR2 SYGVKD, per germline. CDR3 length: 15 amino acids.

This clone has only one observation. CDR3 nucleotide sequence: TGTGCCAGCACCAAGGGGGCCCTCACAGATACGCAGTATTTT. Residues: CASTKGALTDTQYF. The chain combines TRBV2 with TRBJ2-3; 7 bases are shared with TRBD1. Per the germline V gene, CDR1 is SNHLY and CDR2 is FYNNEI. The CDR3 is 14 residues long. The V segment lost 7 bases and the J segment 2 bases; nucleotides outside the gene matches: 6.

The chain joins TRBV12-3 or TRBV12-4 to TRBJ1-2; no definite D call. With 6 bases removed from V and 4 bases from J, the gap between germline ends came to 12 bases. CDR3 length: 13 amino acids. The CDR3: CASSHVASYGYTF. The DNA for the CDR3 is TGTGCCAGCAGCCACGTCGCGTCCTATGGCTACACCTTC.

CDR3 sequence: CAISTGTSTGELFF. The CDR3 coding sequence is TGTGCCATCAGCACCGGGACTAGCACCGGGGAGCTGTTTTTT. V and J are TRBV10-3 and TRBJ2-2, with 8 bases identical to TRBD2. Germline CDR1 and CDR2: ENHRY and SYGVKD. CDR3 length equals 14 residues. V lost 6 bases and J lost 4; bases outside the gene matches: 4.

The rearrangement uses TRBV7-6 and TRBJ2-7, with 8 bases lining up with TRBD2. The length of the CDR3 is 16 residues. The V gene's germline CDR1 is SGHVS and CDR2 FNYEAQ. The V gene end was trimmed by 0 bases and the J gene end by 6 bases; junction bases not matched to a gene: 10. The CDR3 sequence is CASSLAPAGGFPEQYF. The CDR3 DNA sequence: TGTGCCAGCAGCTTAGCCCCCGCGGGGGGCTTCCCCGAGCAGTACTTC.

The gene calls are TRBV28 and TRBJ1-6; D remains unclear. Trimming took 9 bases from V and 3 from J, leaving 15 bases between them. This CDR3 spans 15 amino acids. Germline CDR1 and CDR2: MDHEN and SYDVKM. This CDR3 reads CASGRQTIYNSPLHF. For the CDR3, the DNA is TGTGCCAGTGGGCGCCAGACCATCTATAATTCACCCCTCCACTTT.

The chain joins TRBV13 to TRBJ2-3; D gene unclear. V shed 3 bases and J shed 6 bases, with 13 bases lying between them. CDR3 length: 14 residues. Germline loops: CDR1 PRHDT, CDR2 FYEKMQ (reference sequence). CDR3 in DNA: TGTGCCAGCAGCTTGAGGCAGTCCATGGATACGCAGTATTTT. Encoded protein: CASSLRQSMDTQYF. The complete variable domain, with remaining parts taken from reference TRBV13 and TRBJ2-3, reads AAGVIQSPRHLIKEKRETATLKCYPIPRHDTVYWYQQGPGQDPQFLISFYEKMQSDKGSIPDRFSAQQFSDYHSELNMSSLELGDSALYFCASSLRQSMDTQYFGPGTRLTVL.

The chain carries TRBV27 and TRBJ2-5, with TRBD2 matching 10 bases. V lost 5 bases and J lost 8; bases outside the gene matches: 8. CDR3 length: 14 residues. Per germline, CDR1 MNHEY and CDR2 SMNVEV (reference sequence). The chain's CDR3 is CASSRDSSGGTQYF. The CDR3 coding sequence is TGTGCCAGCAGTCGAGACTCTAGCGGGGGAACCCAGTACTTC.

V usage is TRBV2 and J usage is TRBJ1-6; 10 bases agree with TRBD1. This CDR3 is 15 amino acids long. Germline V gene data show CDR1 as SNHLY and CDR2 as FYNNEI. V dropped 9 bases and J dropped 2; count of bases not matched to a gene: 4. CDR3 protein: CASGQGDPYNSPLHF. Written as DNA, the CDR3 is TGTGCCAGTGGACAGGGGGACCCCTATAATTCACCCCTCCACTTT.

CDR3 DNA sequence: TGTGCCTGGTCTGGACAGGGCGGAAGGCCCCAGCATTTT. Its protein is CAWSGQGGRPQHF. The chain joins TRBV30 to TRBJ1-5; TRBD1 aligns across 8 bases. Germline V gene lookup returns CDR1 GTSNPN and CDR2 SVGIG (reference sequence). CDR3 size: 13 residues. V was clipped by 5 bases and J by 9 bases; unmatched bases: 9.

This clone was counted once. The chain joins TRBV3-1 (or the pseudogene TRBV3-2) to TRBJ2-1; weak D call: TRBD2 (7 bases). CDR1 and CDR2 (germline): LGHDT, YNNKEL (reference sequence). Trimming left V 4 bases short and J 3 bases short, with 13 bases between. CDR3 size: 15 residues. In DNA, the CDR3 is TGTGCCAGCAGCCTGGGGGCTAGCGGCTACAATGAGCAGTTCTTC. Amino acid sequence: CASSLGASGYNEQFF.

The chain combines TRBV6-5 with TRBJ2-7, with 8 bases fitting TRBD1. This CDR3 comprises 15 residues. V lost 0 bases to trimming and J lost 4 bases; unmatched junction nucleotides: 5. CDR1 and CDR2 from the germline V gene are MNHEY and SVGAGI. The DNA of the CDR3 is TGTGCCAGCAGTTACTCTCCCAGGGGGCTATACGAGCAGTACTTC. Its protein product is CASSYSPRGLYEQYF.

The chain has TRBV20-1 and TRBJ1-1; the D is unclear. Germline CDR1 reads DFQATT; CDR2 reads SNEGSKA (reference sequence). Trimming removed 3 bases at V and 6 bases at J, with 5 bases between. The CDR3 extends over 10 amino acids. In nucleotides, the CDR3 is TGCAGTGCTAGTTGGCCTGAAGCTTTCTTT. Amino acid sequence: CSASWPEAFF.

The chain links TRBV2 to TRBJ1-2; D not certain. This CDR3 is built from 11 residues. V lost 5 bases and J 5 bases, leaving 6 bases between the germline ends. Germline CDR1 is SNHLY and CDR2 is FYNNEI. The CDR3 bases are TGTGCCAGCAGTATGCTATATGGCTACACCTTC. It is translated as CASSMLYGYTF.

The genes are TRBV15 and TRBJ1-2; D gene ambiguous. Trimming removed 5 bases from V and 4 bases from J, with 11 bases in between. CDR3 length equals 13 residues. Germline V lookup: CDR1 LNHNV, CDR2 YYDKDF (reference sequence). The CDR3 sequence is CATSVRHSYGYTF. In nucleotides, the CDR3 is TGTGCCACCAGCGTCAGGCACAGCTATGGCTACACCTTC.

The chain uses TRBV28 and TRBJ1-6, with TRBD1 identical over 7 bases. The CDR3 spans 12 residues. Germline trimming cut 8 bases from V and 6 bases from J; bases unmatched to any gene: 1. Germline V gene data show CDR1 as MDHEN and CDR2 as SYDVKM. The chain's CDR3 is CASQGGNSPLHF. Written as DNA, the CDR3 is TGTGCCAGCCAGGGGGGTAATTCACCCCTCCACTTT.

The chain couples TRBV9 to TRBJ2-3; a possible D gene is TRBD1 (6 bases). The CDR3 is 14 residues long. Trimming removed 4 bases at V and 2 bases at J, with 11 bases between. Germline V gene data show CDR1 as SGDLS and CDR2 as YYNGEE. The CDR3: CASSRDTDTDTQYF. CDR3 nucleotide sequence: TGTGCCAGCAGCCGGGACACAGACACAGATACGCAGTATTTT.

This clone was observed a few times. This chain connects TRBV27 to TRBJ1-1; 9 nucleotides line up with TRBD1. Unmatched junction bases numbered 10, after V lost 7 bases and J lost 1 base. Germline loops: CDR1 MNHEY, CDR2 SMNVEV (reference sequence). The CDR3 is made up of 16 amino acids. This chain's CDR3 is CASIRQGGHTNTEAFF. The CDR3 nucleotides read TGTGCCAGCATCCGACAGGGGGGACACACGAACACTGAAGCTTTCTTT.

This rearrangement joins TRBV5-1 to TRBJ1-2; the D gene is possibly TRBD1 (5 bases). The CDR3 spans 13 residues. The V end lost 4 bases, the J end lost 6 bases, and 13 bases lay between the germline ends. The germline CDR1 and CDR2 sequences are SGHRS and YFSETQ. CDR3 bases: TGCGCCAGCAGCGGCGACAGTTTCGATGGCTACACCTTC. Its translation is CASSGDSFDGYTF.

Turning to this clone: Other DNA variants within this sample encode the same CDR3. The chain joins TRBV30 to TRBJ2-7; no reliable D call. Germline-derived CDR1 and CDR2 are GTSNPN and SVGIG (reference sequence). The CDR3 is 11 amino acids. The V end lost 2 bases, the J end lost 3 bases, and 5 bases lay between the germline ends. The CDR3 DNA follows: TGTGCCTGGAGTCAAAACTACGAGCAGTACTTC. Translating it yields CAWSQNYEQYF.

This clone was found a few times. The chain recombines TRBV6-5 with TRBJ1-5; 8 bases align to TRBD1. The CDR3 runs 13 residues. V was pared by 6 bases and J by 3 bases, with 1 base of the junction left unmatched. CDR1 and CDR2 (germline): MNHEY, SVGAGI. CDR3 sequence (DNA): TGTGCCAGCAGGGACAGGGCCAATCAGCCCCAGCATTTT. Its translation is CASRDRANQPQHF.

The V call is TRBV7-9, the J call TRBJ2-2; a weak D match, TRBD2 (6 bases). The length of the CDR3 is 15 residues. CDR1 is SEHNR and CDR2 is FQNEAQ in the germline V gene (reference sequence). V was shortened by 6 bases and J by 4 bases, with 15 bases between the two germline ends. The CDR3 coding sequence is TGTGCCAGCAGACCGGCGGGGCCGGGCACCGGGGAGCTGTTTTTT. Its translation is CASRPAGPGTGELFF.

This clone was seen more than once but under ten times. The chain is built from TRBV10-3 and TRBJ1-1; 7 positions agree with TRBD1. The CDR3 has 14 residues. With 4 bases clipped from V and 0 bases from J, the junction kept 2 bases outside the gene matches. From germline, CDR1 is ENHRY and CDR2 SYGVKD. DNA for the CDR3: TGTGCCATCAGTGGACAGGGTTTGAACACTGAAGCTTTCTTT. Translation gives CAISGQGLNTEAFF.

The chain uses TRBV28 and TRBJ2-5; 7 bases fit TRBD1. V trimming: 6 bases; J trimming: 7 bases; junction bases outside the gene matches: 14. The CDR3 length is 15 residues. CDR1 is MDHEN and CDR2 is SYDVKM in the germline V gene. The CDR3, as DNA: TGTGCCAGCAGGTCCTACAGGGGATCAAGAGGGACCCAGTACTTC. Residues: CASRSYRGSRGTQYF.